This T cell receptor beta chain came from a study of T cell responses to AZD1222 COVID-19 vaccine. Some clones are missing from TCRdb's copy, which holds only in-frame ones; the method was immunoSEQ multiplex PCR. The sample holds around 140,000 clones, about nine tenths seen once. CDR3 length equals 14 residues. Germline V gene sequence: CDR1 LGHNA, CDR2 YNFKEQ. The V and J ends lost 8 bases and 10 bases, in that order; junction bases with no gene match: 7. This sample comprised peripheral blood, obtained on day 0 of AZD1222 vaccination. This sequence originates from an adult in good health. This rearrangement joins TRBV4-2 to TRBJ1-6; 11 bases are shared with TRBD1. CDR3 loop: CASGRTGGDSPLHF. The DNA of the CDR3 is TGTGCCAGCGGAAGGACAGGGGGCGACTCACCCCTCCACTTT.